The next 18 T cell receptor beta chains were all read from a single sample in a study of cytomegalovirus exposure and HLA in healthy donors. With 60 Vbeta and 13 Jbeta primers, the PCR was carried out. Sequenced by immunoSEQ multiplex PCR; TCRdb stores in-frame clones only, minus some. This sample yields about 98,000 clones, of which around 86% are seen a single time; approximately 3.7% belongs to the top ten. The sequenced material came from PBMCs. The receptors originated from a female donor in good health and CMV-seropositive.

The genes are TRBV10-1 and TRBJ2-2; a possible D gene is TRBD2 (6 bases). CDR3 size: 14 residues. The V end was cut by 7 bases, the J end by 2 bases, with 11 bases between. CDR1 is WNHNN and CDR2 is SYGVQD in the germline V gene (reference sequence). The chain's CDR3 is CASTRDLNTGELFF. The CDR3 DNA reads TGCGCCAGCACCCGGGACTTAAACACCGGGGAGCTGTTTTTT.

The chain's CDR3 is CASSLGGQGLEKLFF. DNA of the CDR3: TGTGCCAGCAGCTTGGGGGGACAGGGACTTGAAAAACTGTTTTTT. The rearrangement joins TRBV5-8 to TRBJ1-4, with TRBD1 matching over 9 bases. CDR1 and CDR2 from the germline V gene are SGHTS and YDEGEE. V shed 0 bases and J 7 bases; nucleotides not matched to a gene: 4. The CDR3 is 15 amino acids. The complete variable domain, with remaining parts taken from reference TRBV5-8 and TRBJ1-4, reads EAGVTQSPTHLIKTRGQQATLRCSPISGHTSVYWYQQALGLGLQFLLWYDEGEERNRGNFPPRFSGRQFPNYSSELNVNALELEDSALYLCASSLGGQGLEKLFFGSGTQLSVL.

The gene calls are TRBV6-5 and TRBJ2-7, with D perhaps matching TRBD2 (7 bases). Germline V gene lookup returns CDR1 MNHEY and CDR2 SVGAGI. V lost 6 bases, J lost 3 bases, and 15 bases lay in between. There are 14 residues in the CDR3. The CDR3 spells CASSYRGARYEQYF. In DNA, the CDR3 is TGTGCCAGCAGCTACCGGGGGGCCCGCTACGAGCAGTACTTC.

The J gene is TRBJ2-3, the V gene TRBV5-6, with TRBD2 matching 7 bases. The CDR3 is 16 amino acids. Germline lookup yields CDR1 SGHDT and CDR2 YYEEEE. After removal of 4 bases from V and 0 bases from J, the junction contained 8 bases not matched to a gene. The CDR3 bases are TGTGCCAGCAGCCCTAGCGGAGACCCTAGCACAGATACGCAGTATTTT. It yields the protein CASSPSGDPSTDTQYF.

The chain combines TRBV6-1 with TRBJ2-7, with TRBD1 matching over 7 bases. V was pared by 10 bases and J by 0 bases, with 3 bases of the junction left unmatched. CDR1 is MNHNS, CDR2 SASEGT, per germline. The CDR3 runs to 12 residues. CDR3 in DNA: TGTGCCACCGGGACAGTCTCCTACGAGCAGTACTTC. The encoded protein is CATGTVSYEQYF.

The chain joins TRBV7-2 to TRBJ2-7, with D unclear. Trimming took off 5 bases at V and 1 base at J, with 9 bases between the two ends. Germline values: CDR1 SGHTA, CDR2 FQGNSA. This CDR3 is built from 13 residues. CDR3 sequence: CASSQARSYEQYF. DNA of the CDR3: TGTGCCAGCAGCCAAGCGAGGTCCTACGAGCAGTACTTC.

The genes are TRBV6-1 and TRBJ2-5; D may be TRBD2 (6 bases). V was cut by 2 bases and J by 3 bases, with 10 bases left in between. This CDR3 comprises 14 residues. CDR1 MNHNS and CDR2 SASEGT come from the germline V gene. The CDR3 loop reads CASSEFSGEETQYF. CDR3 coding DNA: TGTGCCAGCAGTGAATTCTCGGGAGAAGAGACCCAGTACTTC.

CDR3 loop: CASARSAGGLTSTDTQYF. CDR3 sequence (DNA): TGCGCCAGCGCTAGGTCTGCGGGGGGACTAACTAGCACAGATACGCAGTATTTT. The chain joins TRBV5-1 to TRBJ2-3; 8 nucleotides agree with TRBD2. Germline V CDR1 and CDR2: SGHRS, YFSETQ. This CDR3 comprises 18 residues. The V gene end was trimmed by 7 bases and the J gene end by 0 bases; junction bases not matched to a gene: 16.

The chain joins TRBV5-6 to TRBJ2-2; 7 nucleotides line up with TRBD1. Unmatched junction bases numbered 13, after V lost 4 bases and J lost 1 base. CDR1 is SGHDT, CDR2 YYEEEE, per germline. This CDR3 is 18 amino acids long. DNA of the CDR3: TGTGCCAGCAGCCTCCCGGACAGGATTGAATTGAACACCGGGGAGCTGTTTTTT. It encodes CASSLPDRIELNTGELFF.

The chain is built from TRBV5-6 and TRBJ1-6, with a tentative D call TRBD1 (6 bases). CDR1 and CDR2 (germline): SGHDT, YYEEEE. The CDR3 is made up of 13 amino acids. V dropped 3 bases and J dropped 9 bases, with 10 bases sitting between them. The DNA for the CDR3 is TGTGCCAGCAGCTACACAGGGATTTCACCCCTCCACTTT. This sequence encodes CASSYTGISPLHF.

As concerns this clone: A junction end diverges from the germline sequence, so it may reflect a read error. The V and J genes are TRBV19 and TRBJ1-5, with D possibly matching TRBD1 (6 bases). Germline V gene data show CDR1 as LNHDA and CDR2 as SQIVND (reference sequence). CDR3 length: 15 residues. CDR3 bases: TGTACCAGTAGTATCGGAAGGGGGAGCAATCAGCCCCAGCATTTT. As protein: CTSSIGRGSNQPQHF.

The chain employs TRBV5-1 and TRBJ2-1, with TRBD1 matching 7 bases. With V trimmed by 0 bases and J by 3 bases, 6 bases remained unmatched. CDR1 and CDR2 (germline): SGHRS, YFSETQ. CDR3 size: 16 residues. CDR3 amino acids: CASSLETGVGYNEQFF. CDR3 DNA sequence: TGCGCCAGCAGCTTGGAAACAGGGGTGGGCTACAATGAGCAGTTCTTC. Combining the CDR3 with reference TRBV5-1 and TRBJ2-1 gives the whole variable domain KAGVTQTPRYLIKTRGQQVTLSCSPISGHRSVSWYQQTPGQGLQFLFEYFSETQRNKGNFPGRFSGRQFSNSRSEMNVSTLELGDSALYLCASSLETGVGYNEQFFGPGTRLTVL.

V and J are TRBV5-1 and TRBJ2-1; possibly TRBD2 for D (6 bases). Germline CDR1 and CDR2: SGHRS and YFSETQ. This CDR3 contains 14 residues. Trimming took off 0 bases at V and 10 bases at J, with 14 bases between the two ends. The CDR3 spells CASSLGGGIGEQFF. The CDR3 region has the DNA TGCGCCAGCAGCTTGGGTGGAGGGATAGGCGAGCAGTTCTTC.

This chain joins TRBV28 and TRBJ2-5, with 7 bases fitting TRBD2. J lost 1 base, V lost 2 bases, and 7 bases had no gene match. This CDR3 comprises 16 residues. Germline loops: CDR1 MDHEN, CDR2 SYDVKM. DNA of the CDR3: TGTGCCAGCAGTTTAGAGCGGGGCGCTCCCCAAGAGACCCAGTACTTC. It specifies CASSLERGAPQETQYF.

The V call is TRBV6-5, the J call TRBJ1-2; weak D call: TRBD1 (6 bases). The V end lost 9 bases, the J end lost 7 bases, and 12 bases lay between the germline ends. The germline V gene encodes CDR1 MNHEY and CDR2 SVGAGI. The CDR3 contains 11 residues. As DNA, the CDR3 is TGTGCCAGTGGGACATCGGGTGGCTACACCTTC. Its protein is CASGTSGGYTF.

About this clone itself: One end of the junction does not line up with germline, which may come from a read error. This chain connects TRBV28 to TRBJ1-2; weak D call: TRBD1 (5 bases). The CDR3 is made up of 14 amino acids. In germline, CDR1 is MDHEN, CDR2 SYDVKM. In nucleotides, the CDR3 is TGTGCCAGCAGTTTATTCGGGGGGTCCTATGGCTACCCCTTC. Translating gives CASSLFGGSYGYPF.

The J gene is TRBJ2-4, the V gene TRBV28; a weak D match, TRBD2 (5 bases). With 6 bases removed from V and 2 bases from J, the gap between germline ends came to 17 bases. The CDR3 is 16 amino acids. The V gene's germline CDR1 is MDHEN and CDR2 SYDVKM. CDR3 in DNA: TGTGCCAGCAGCCTCGGAGGCCTGGCGACCAAAAACATTCAGTACTTC. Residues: CASSLGGLATKNIQYF.

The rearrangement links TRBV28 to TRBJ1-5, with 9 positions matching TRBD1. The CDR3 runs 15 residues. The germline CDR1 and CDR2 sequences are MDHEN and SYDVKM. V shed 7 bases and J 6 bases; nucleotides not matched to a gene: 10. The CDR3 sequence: CASNRDRVIGQPQHF. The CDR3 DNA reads TGTGCCAGCAATAGGGACAGGGTAATTGGTCAGCCCCAGCATTTT.